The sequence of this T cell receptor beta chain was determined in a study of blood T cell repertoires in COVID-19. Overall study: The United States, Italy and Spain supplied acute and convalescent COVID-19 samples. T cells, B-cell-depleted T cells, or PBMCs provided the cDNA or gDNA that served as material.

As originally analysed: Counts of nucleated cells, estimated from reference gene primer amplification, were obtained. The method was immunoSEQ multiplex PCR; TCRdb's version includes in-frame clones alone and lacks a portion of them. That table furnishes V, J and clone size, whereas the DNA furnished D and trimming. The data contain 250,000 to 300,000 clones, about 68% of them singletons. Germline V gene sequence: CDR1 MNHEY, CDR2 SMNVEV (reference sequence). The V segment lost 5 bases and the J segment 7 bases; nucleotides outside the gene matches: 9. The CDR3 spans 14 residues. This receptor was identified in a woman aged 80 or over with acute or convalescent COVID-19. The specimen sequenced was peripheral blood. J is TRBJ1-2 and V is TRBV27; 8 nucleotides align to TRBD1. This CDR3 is CASSPGQGMGGYTF. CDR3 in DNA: TGTGCCAGCAGTCCCGGACAGGGAATGGGTGGCTACACCTTC.